What follows are 3 T cell receptor beta chains derived from one specimen sequenced in a study of spatial heterogeneity in lung cancer. TCRdb re-derived calls from the 5' RACE reads in MiXCR, one entry per CDR3 protein. The data show under 30,000 distinct CDR3 sequences, around 4.5% seen once. The time point denotes: sample taken at primary tumor resection. The starting material was PBMCs, obtained at surgery. These receptors were obtained from a male donor with early-stage non-small cell lung cancer.

This clonotype was observed many times. This chain connects TRBV14 to TRBJ2-5; D is uncertain. V dropped 1 base and J dropped 2 bases, with 8 bases sitting between them. This CDR3 has 14 amino acids. Per germline, CDR1 SGHDN and CDR2 FVKESK. CDR3 region: CASSQAPAQETQYF. CDR3 coding DNA: TGTGCCAGCAGCCAAGCCCCAGCACAAGAGACCCAGTACTTC.

This clonotype was counted ten times or more. The J gene is TRBJ1-4, the V gene TRBV7-2, with TRBD1 as a possible D gene (6 bases). The CDR3 length is 15 residues. Germline V gene lookup returns CDR1 SGHTA and CDR2 FQGNSA. V shed 4 bases and J shed 7 bases, with 16 bases lying between them. The CDR3 DNA follows: TGTGCCAGCAGCTCCACACAGGGAGCGGGTGAAAAACTGTTTTTT. It encodes CASSSTQGAGEKLFF.

This clonotype was seen ten or more times. This chain links TRBV14 with TRBJ2-4; 10 bases fit TRBD1. This CDR3 has 15 residues. CDR1 is SGHDN and CDR2 is FVKESK in the germline V gene. The J segment lost 5 bases and the V segment lost 4 bases, leaving 5 bases of the junction unmatched. The CDR3 DNA is TGTGCCAGCAGCCGTCGGACAGGGGGGGAAAACATTCAGTACTTC. Its protein product is CASSRRTGGENIQYF.